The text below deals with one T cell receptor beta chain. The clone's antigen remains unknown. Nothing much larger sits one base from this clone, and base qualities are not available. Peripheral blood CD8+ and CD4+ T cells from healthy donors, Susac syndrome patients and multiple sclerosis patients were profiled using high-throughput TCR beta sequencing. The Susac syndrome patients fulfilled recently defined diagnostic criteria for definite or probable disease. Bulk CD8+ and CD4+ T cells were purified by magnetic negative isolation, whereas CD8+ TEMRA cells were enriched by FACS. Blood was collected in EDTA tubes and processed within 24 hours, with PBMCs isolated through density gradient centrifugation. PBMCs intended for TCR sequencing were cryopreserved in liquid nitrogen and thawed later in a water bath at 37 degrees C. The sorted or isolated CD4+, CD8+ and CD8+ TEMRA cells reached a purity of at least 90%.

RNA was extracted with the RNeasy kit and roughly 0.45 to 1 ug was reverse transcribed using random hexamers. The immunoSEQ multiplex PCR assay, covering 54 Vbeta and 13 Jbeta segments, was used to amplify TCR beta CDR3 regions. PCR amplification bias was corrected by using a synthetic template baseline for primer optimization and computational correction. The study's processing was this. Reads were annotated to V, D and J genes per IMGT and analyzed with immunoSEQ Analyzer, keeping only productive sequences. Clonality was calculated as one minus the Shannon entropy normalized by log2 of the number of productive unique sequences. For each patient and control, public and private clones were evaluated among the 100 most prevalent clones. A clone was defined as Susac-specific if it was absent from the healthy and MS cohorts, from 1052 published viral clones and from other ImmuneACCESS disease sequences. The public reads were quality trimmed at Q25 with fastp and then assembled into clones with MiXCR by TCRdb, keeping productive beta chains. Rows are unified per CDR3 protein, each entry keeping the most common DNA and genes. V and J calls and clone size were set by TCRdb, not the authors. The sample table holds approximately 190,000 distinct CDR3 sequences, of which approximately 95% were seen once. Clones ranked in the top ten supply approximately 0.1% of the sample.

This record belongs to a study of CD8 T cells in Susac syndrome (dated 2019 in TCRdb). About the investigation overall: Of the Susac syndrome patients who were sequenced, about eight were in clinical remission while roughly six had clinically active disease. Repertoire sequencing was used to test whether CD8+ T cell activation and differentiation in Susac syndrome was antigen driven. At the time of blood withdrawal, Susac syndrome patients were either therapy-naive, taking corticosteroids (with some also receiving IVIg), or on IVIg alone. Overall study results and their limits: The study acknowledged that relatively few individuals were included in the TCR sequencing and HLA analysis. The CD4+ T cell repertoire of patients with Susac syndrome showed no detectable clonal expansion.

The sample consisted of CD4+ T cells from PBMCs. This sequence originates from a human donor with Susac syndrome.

The CDR3 in this case is CSASGLGPNYGYTF. The sequenced DNA: TGCAGCGCCTCGGGCCTAGGGCCGAACTATGGCTACACCTTC. Recombination linked TRBV29-1 to TRBJ1-2, with the D segment identity uncertain. The germline V gene specifies SQVTM as CDR1 and ANQGSEA as CDR2. V lost 7 bases and J lost 2 bases; the stretch between them is 17 bases long. From its cysteine to its phenylalanine, the CDR3 spans 14 amino acids. The retained sequence is limited to the CDR3, 42 bases, with the frame set at the first base. With the rest looked up from the reference TRBV29-1 and TRBJ1-2 genes rather than sequenced, the full variable domain is SAVISQKPSRDICQRGTSLTIQCQVDSQVTMMFWYRQQPGQSLTLIATANQGSEATYESGFVIDKFPISRPNLTFSTLTVSNMSPEDSSIYLCSASGLGPNYGYTFGSGTRLTVV.